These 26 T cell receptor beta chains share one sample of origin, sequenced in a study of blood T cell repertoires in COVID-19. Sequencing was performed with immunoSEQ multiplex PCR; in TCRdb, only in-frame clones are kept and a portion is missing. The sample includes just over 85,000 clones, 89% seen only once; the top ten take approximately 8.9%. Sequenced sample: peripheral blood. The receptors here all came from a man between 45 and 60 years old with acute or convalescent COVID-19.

CDR3 sequence: CASSLDVTSTDTQYF. The CDR3, as DNA: TGCGCCAGCAGCTTGGATGTGACTAGCACAGATACGCAGTATTTT. The chain uses TRBV5-1 and TRBJ2-3; no definite D call. V shed 0 bases and J shed 0 bases, with 8 bases lying between them. Germline lookup yields CDR1 SGHRS and CDR2 YFSETQ. CDR3 size: 15 residues. Supplemented by reference TRBV5-1 and TRBJ2-3, the full variable domain reads KAGVTQTPRYLIKTRGQQVTLSCSPISGHRSVSWYQQTPGQGLQFLFEYFSETQRNKGNFPGRFSGRQFSNSRSEMNVSTLELGDSALYLCASSLDVTSTDTQYFGPGTRLTVL.

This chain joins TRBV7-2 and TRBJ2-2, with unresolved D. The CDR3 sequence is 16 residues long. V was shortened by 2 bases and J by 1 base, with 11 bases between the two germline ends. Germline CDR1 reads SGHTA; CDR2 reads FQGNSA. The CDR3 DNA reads TGTGCCAGCAGCTTATTGCCGTCAGGGAACACCGGGGAGCTGTTTTTT. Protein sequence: CASSLLPSGNTGELFF.

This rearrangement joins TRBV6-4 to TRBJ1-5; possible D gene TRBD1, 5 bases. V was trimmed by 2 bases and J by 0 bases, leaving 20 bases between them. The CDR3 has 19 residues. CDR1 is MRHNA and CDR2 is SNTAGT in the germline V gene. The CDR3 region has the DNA TGTGCCAGCAGTGACGGCCCGGTGTCCAGGGAACTTAGCAATCAGCCCCAGCATTTT. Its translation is CASSDGPVSRELSNQPQHF.

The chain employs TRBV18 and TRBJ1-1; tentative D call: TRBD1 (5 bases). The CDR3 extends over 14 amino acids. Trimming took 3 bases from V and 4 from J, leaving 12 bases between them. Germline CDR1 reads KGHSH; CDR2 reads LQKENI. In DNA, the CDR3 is TGTGCCAGCTCACCCTCGGGGGGAGCCACTGAAGCTTTCTTT. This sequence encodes CASSPSGGATEAFF. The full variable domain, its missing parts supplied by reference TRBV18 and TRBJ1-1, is NAGVMQNPRHLVRRRGQEARLRCSPMKGHSHVYWYRQLPEEGLKFMVYLQKENIIDESGMPKERFSAEFPKEGPSILRIQQVVRGDSAAYFCASSPSGGATEAFFGQGTRLTVV.

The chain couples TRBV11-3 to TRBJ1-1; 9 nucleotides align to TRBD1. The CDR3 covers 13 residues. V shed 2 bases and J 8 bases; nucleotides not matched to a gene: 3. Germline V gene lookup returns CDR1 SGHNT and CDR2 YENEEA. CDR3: CASSLMGQGEAFF. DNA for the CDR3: TGTGCCAGCAGCTTAATGGGACAGGGCGAAGCTTTCTTT.

CDR3 coding DNA: TGTGCCAGCAAGTTGACCGGGACACCTAGCACAGATACGCAGTATTTT. It specifies CASKLTGTPSTDTQYF. This chain connects TRBV27 to TRBJ2-3; D is perhaps TRBD1 (6 bases). Looked up from germline, CDR1 is MNHEY and CDR2 is SMNVEV (reference sequence). This CDR3 has 16 residues. Between the trimmed V and J ends, which lost 7 bases and 0 bases, there was a span of 17 bases.

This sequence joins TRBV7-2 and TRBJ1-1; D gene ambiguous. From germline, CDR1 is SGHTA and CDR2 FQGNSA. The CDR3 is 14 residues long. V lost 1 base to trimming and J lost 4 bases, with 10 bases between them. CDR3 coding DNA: TGTGCCAGCAGCTTAGGACATCCGAGCACTGAAGCTTTCTTT. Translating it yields CASSLGHPSTEAFF.

DNA for the CDR3: TGTGCCAGCAGCGTAGCGATCGGAGGCGAGCAGTACGTC. This encodes CASSVAIGGEQYV. The rearrangement uses TRBV9 and TRBJ2-7; tentative D call: TRBD2 (5 bases). V gave up 0 bases and J gave up 6 bases, with 10 bases separating them. The CDR3 is made up of 13 amino acids. Germline V lookup: CDR1 SGDLS, CDR2 YYNGEE.

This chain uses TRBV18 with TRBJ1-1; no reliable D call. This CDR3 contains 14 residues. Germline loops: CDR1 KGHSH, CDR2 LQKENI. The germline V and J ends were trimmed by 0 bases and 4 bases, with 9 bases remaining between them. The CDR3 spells CASSPPSRVTEAFF. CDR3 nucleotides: TGTGCCAGCTCACCACCTTCGAGGGTCACTGAAGCTTTCTTT.

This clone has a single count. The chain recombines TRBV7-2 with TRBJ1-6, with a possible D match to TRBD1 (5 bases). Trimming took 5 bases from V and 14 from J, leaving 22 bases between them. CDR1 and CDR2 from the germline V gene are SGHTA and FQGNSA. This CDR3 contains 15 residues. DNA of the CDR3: TGTGCCAGCAGCCTACGGGTAATGGAAGGACAATCCCTCCACTTT. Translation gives CASSLRVMEGQSLHF.

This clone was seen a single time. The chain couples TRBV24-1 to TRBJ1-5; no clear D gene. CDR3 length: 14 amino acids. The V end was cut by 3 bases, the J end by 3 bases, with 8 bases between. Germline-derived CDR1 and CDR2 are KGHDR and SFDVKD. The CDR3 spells CATSDAGTNQPQHF. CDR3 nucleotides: TGTGCCACCAGTGATGCGGGTACCAATCAGCCCCAGCATTTT.

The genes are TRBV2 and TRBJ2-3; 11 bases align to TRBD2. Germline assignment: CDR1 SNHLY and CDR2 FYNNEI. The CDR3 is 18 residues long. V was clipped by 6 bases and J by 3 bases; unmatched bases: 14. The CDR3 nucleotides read TGTGCCAGCAGCCATAGCGGGGGGGCAGGCCCTTTTACAGATACGCAGTATTTT. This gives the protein CASSHSGGAGPFTDTQYF. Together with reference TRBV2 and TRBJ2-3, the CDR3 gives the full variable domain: EPEVTQTPSHQVTQMGQEVILRCVPISNHLYFYWYRQILGQKVEFLVSFYNNEISEKSEIFDDQFSVERPDGSNFTLKIRSTKLEDSAMYFCASSHSGGAGPFTDTQYFGPGTRLTVL.

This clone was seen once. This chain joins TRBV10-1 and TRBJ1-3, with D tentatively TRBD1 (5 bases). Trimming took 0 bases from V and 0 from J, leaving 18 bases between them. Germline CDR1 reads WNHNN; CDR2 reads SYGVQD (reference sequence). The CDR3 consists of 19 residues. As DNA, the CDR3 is TGCGCCAGCAGTGAGTCGATAAGGTTGCGGACAAGCTCTGGAAACACCATATATTTT. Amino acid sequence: CASSESIRLRTSSGNTIYF.

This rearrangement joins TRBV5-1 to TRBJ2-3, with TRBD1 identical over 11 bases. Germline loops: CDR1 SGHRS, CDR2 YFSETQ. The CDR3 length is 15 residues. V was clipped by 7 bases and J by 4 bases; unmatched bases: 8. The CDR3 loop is CASSPGTGGSDTQYF. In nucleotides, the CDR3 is TGCGCCAGCTCGCCGGGGACAGGGGGATCAGATACGCAGTATTTT.

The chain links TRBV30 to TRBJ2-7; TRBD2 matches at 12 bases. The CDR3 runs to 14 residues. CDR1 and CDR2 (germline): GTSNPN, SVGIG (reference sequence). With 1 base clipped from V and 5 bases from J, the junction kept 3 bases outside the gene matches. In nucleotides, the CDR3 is TGTGCCTGGAGTGCCCGACTAGCGGGGGACGAGCAGTACGTC. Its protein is CAWSARLAGDEQYV.

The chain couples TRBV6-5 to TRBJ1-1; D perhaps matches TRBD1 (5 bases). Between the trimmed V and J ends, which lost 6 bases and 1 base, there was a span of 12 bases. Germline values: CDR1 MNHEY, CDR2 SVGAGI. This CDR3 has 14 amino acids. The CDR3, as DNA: TGTGCCAGCAGCCAGGGTCTGGGGAACACTGAAGCTTTCTTT. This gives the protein CASSQGLGNTEAFF.

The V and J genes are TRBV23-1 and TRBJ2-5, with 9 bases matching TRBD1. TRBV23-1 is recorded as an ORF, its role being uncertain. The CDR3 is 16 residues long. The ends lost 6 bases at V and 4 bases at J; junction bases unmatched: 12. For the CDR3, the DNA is TGCGCCAGCAGCACCTCTACAGGGGGCCGAGGAGAGACCCAGTACTTC. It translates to CASSTSTGGRGETQYF.

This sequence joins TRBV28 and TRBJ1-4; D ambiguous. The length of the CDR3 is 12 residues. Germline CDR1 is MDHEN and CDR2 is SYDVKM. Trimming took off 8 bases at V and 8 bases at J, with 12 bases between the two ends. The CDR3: CASGREREKLFF. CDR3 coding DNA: TGTGCCAGCGGAAGAGAGCGGGAAAAACTGTTTTTT.

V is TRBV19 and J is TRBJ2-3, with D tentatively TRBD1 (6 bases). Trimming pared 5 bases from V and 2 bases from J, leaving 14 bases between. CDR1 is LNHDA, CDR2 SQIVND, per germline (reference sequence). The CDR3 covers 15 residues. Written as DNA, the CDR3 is TGTGCCAGTAGTGCCGACAGGAGGTCCACAGATACGCAGTATTTT. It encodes CASSADRRSTDTQYF.

The CDR3 here is CASSLLTGHYNEQFF. For the CDR3, the DNA is TGTGCCAGCAGCTTGTTGACAGGACACTACAATGAGCAGTTCTTC. The chain uses TRBV5-8 and TRBJ2-1; D possibly corresponds to TRBD1 (6 bases). V was cut by 1 base and J by 3 bases, with 11 bases left in between. Germline lookup yields CDR1 SGHTS and CDR2 YDEGEE. CDR3 size: 15 residues.

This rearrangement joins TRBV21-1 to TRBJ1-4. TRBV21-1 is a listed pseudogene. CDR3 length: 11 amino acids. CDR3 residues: CASSTDEKLFF. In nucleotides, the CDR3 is TGTGCCAGCAGCACCGATGAAAAACTGTTTTTT.

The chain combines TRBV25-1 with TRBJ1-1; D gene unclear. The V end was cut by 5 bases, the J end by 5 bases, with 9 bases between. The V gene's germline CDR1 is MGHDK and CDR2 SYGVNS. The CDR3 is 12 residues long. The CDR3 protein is CASSKSPTEAFF. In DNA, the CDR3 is TGTGCCAGCAGTAAGAGTCCAACTGAAGCTTTCTTT.

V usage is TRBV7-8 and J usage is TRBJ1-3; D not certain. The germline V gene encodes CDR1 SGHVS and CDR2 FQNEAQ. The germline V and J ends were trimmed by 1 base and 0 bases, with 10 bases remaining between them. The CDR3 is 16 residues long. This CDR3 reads CASSLDSPYSGNTIYF. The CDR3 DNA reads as TGTGCCAGCAGCTTAGATAGCCCTTACTCTGGAAACACCATATATTTT. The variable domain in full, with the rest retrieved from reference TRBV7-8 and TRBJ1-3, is GAGVSQSPRYKVAKRGQDVALRCDPISGHVSLFWYQQALGQGPEFLTYFQNEAQLDKSGLPSDRFFAERPEGSVSTLKIQRTQQEDSAVYLCASSLDSPYSGNTIYFGEGSWLTVV.

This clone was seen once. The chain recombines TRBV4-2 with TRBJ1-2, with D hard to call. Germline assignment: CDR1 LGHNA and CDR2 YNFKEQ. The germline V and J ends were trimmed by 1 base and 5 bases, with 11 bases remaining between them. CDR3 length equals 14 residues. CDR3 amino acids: CASSQVAGDYGYTF. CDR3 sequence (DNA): TGTGCCAGCAGCCAAGTAGCGGGAGATTATGGCTACACCTTC.

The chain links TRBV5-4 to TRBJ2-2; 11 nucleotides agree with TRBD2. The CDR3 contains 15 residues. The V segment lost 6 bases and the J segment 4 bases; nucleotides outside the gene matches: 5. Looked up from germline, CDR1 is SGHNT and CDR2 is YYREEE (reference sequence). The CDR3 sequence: CASKIAGGSTGELFF. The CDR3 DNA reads TGTGCCAGCAAGATAGCGGGGGGGAGCACCGGGGAGCTGTTTTTT.

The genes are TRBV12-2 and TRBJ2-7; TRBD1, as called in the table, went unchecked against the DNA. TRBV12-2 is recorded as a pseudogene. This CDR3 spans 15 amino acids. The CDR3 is CASRLGSLGKGEQYV. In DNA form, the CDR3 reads TGTGCAAGTCGCTTAGGGAGTTTGGGGAAGGGGGAGCAGTACGTC.